This is a list of T cell receptor beta chains from one sample in a study of blood T cells in healthy people across ages. MiXCR, run by TCRdb on the 5' RACE reads, gives a single entry per CDR3 protein. Found here are about 640,000 distinct CDR3 sequences, about 54% of them singletons; the top ten hold approximately 40%. Input material: blood. The receptors shown here come from a man in his sixties in good health. Each CDR3 is given with its conserved first and last residue. The D gene is left open where the match is weak. Expanded clones are given a class, and other clones once, few, many or no size at all.

V	D	size	J	CDR3	DNA
TRBV7-2	TRBD1	-	TRBJ1-1	CASSPLTGARLGTEAFF	TGTGCCAGCAGCCCGCTCACAGGGGCCCGCTTGGGCACTGAAGCTTTCTTT
TRBV13	-	-	TRBJ2-4	CASSPTQLAKNIQYF	TGTGCCAGCAGCCCAACACAGCTAGCCAAAAACATTCAGTACTTC
TRBV20-1	-	-	TRBJ1-2	CSARDSQGGGYTF	TGCAGTGCTAGAGATTCTCAGGGTGGAGGCTACACCTTC
TRBV12-3/TRBV12-4	-	few	TRBJ2-7	CASSAPLTRDEQYF	TGTGCCAGCAGTGCACCCCTAACCCGCGATGAGCAGTACTTC
TRBV20-1	-	-	TRBJ2-5	CSASGDTSGPQETQYF	TGCAGTGCTAGTGGGGACACCTCAGGCCCCCAAGAGACCCAGTACTTC
TRBV12-3/TRBV12-4	TRBD1	-	TRBJ2-7	CASSLTGTGGNYEQYF	TGTGCCAGCAGTTTGACGGGGACAGGGGGGAACTACGAGCAGTACTTC
TRBV6-1	-	once	TRBJ2-2	CASRSQGTGELFF	TGTGCCAGCAGATCACAGGGCACCGGGGAGCTGTTTTTT
TRBV6-5	TRBD1	-	TRBJ1-5	CASSEDRVIQPQHF	TGTGCCAGCAGTGAGGACAGGGTTATTCAGCCCCAGCATTTT
TRBV28	-	few	TRBJ2-7	CASSLDRIKYF	TGTGCCAGCAGCCTAGACAGGATTAAGTACTTC
TRBV9	-	-	TRBJ2-5	CASSVAGGVQETQYF	TGTGCCAGCAGCGTAGCCGGAGGGGTTCAAGAGACCCAGTACTTC
TRBV20-1	-	-	TRBJ2-7	CSAGLERRYNEQYF	TGCAGTGCCGGCCTGGAACGGCGTTACAATGAGCAGTACTTC
TRBV10-3	TRBD1	-	TRBJ1-2	CAIRGTETLNYGYTF	TGTGCCATCAGGGGGACAGAGACGTTAAACTATGGCTACACCTTC
TRBV4-1	-	-	TRBJ1-4	CASSQGAEEKLFF	TGCGCCAGCAGCCAGGGGGCCGAGGAAAAACTGTTTTTT
TRBV7-6	TRBD1	few	TRBJ1-6	CASSFTGTGNSPLHF	TGTGCCAGCAGCTTCACCGGGACAGGGAATTCACCCCTCCACTTT
TRBV6-2/TRBV6-3	-	-	TRBJ2-7	CASSYSTLNEQYF	TGTGCCAGCAGTTACTCGACCCTCAATGAGCAGTACTTC